These T cell receptor beta chains were read from a single sample in a study of CD8 T cells in ankylosing spondylitis. One entry per CDR3 protein, called by TCRdb with MiXCR from the 5' RACE reads. The sample includes roughly 220,000 distinct CDR3 sequences, about 10% of them seen just once. The sequenced material came from blood, either unsorted or a sorted T cell fraction (not recorded which). The receptor source for this set is a male donor with ankylosing spondylitis or in good health (not recorded which). The CDR3 runs from the conserved cysteine through the conserved F or W. The order of the fields is D gene, clone size, J gene, V gene, CDR3 DNA, CDR3 protein. A D gene is named only where the DNA matches it firmly. Expanded clones are given a class, and other clones once, few, many or no size at all.

- many TRBJ2-4 TRBV6-1 TGTGCCAGCAGCTCCGGGACCGCACCCGGAGATAACATTCAGTACTTC CASSSGTAPGDNIQYF
TRBD1 many TRBJ1-1 TRBV11-2 TGTGCCAGCAGCTCCCGGGACAGCACTGAAGCTTTCTTT CASSSRDSTEAFF
- many TRBJ1-4 TRBV12-3/TRBV12-4 TGTGCCAGCAGTTTCATGGTGGGAATTAATGAAAAACTGTTTTTT CASSFMVGINEKLFF
- many TRBJ1-5 TRBV5-1 TGCGCCAGCAGCTTCGCAGGGGAGGAGTATCAGCCCCAGCATTTT CASSFAGEEYQPQHF
- many TRBJ2-3 TRBV5-1 TGCGCCAGCAGCTTTCGGGCTGGACCCACAGATACGCAGTATTTT CASSFRAGPTDTQYF
- few TRBJ1-4 TRBV29-1 TGCAGCGCCTTAACTCGGATTAATGAAAAACTGTTTTTT CSALTRINEKLFF
- - TRBJ1-1 TRBV19 TGTGCCAGTAGTATGCAGGGGCTCTATGTTGAAGCTTTCTTT CASSMQGLYVEAFF
- many TRBJ2-2 TRBV5-1 TGCGCCAGCAGCTTACGTGGGACGAACACCGGGGAGCTGTTTTTT CASSLRGTNTGELFF
TRBD2 - TRBJ2-1 TRBV24-1 TGTGCCACCAGTGCCCGACTAGCGGGGGGGTACAATGAGCAGTTCTTC CATSARLAGGYNEQFF
- - TRBJ2-3 TRBV3-1 TGTGCCAGCAGCCAAGGGCGGCCCCGGTTCACAGATACGCAGTATTTT CASSQGRPRFTDTQYF
- few TRBJ2-7 TRBV12-3/TRBV12-4 TGTGCCAGCAGTTTAGCCCCAGGGTTCGAGCAGTACTTC CASSLAPGFEQYF
TRBD1 few TRBJ1-1 TRBV20-1 TGCAGGGCGGGACAGGGGGATCCTGAAGCTTTCTTT CRAGQGDPEAFF
TRBD1 - TRBJ2-5 TRBV11-2 TGTGCCAGCAGCTTAGAGACGCTCGGGACAGGGAAAGAGACCCAGTACTTC CASSLETLGTGKETQYF
- many TRBJ1-5 TRBV20-1 TGCAGTGCTAGAGAGGCCAGCGGGAATCAGCCCCAGCATTTT CSAREASGNQPQHF
- many TRBJ1-2 TRBV29-1 TGCAGCGTTGATAGTAGTTGGGGCTCTTCGTATGGCTACACCTTC CSVDSSWGSSYGYTF
TRBD1 many TRBJ1-1 TRBV6-1 TGTGCCAGCAGTCCAAACAGGGGTCGGGTCACTGAAGCTTTCTTT CASSPNRGRVTEAFF
- - TRBJ2-7 TRBV7-9 TGTGCCAGCAGCCGGCCTCCCTCCTACGAGCAGTACTTC CASSRPPSYEQYF
TRBD2 many TRBJ2-2 TRBV5-1 TGCGCCAGCAGCTTGGATACTAGCGCGAACACCGGGGAGCTGTTTTTT CASSLDTSANTGELFF
TRBD2 many TRBJ2-5 TRBV7-3 TGTGCCAGCAGCTTAAACTTAGCGGGGGCACAAGAGACCCAGTACTTC CASSLNLAGAQETQYF
- many TRBJ2-5 TRBV20-1 TGCAGTGCTAGAGATGGGGGAGTCGCGGCGAGAGAGACCCAGTACTTC CSARDGGVAARETQYF
TRBD2 many TRBJ2-3 TRBV20-1 TGCAGTGCCCGGGGCGGGGGGGCTAATACGCAGTATTTT CSARGGGANTQYF
- many TRBJ2-5 TRBV7-2 TGTGCCAGCAGCTTACGGGGGTCGGCCCAAGAGACCCAGTACTTC CASSLRGSAQETQYF
TRBD1 few TRBJ1-1 TRBV12-3/TRBV12-4 TGTGCCAGCAGGGTGACAGGGAGCCTGAACACTGAAGCTTTCTTT CASRVTGSLNTEAFF
- many TRBJ2-1 TRBV5-1 TGCGCCAGCAGCTTGGTTCCTCGCCCCGATGAGCAGTTCTTC CASSLVPRPDEQFF
- few TRBJ1-1 TRBV20-1 TGCAGTGCGCAGGCCACAGGGTTCGGGGGCCAGTACACTGAAGCTTTCTTT CSAQATGFGGQYTEAFF
- - TRBJ1-1 TRBV25-1 TGTGCCAGCGGGCTTTCTGGTTCTGGACTTGTTAGTACTGAAGCTTTCTTT CASGLSGSGLVSTEAFF
- few TRBJ2-3 TRBV20-1 TGCAGTGCTAGTACTTCTTTCGGTCTAGCGAATAGCACAGATACGCAGTATTTT CSASTSFGLANSTDTQYF
TRBD2 many TRBJ2-3 TRBV20-1 TGCAGTGCTGTCCCGGGACTAGCGGGGGGGGCCCTCGGTTCAGATACGCAGTATTTT CSAVPGLAGGALGSDTQYF
TRBD2 - TRBJ2-5 TRBV18 TGTGCCAGCTCTGATAGCGGGTTCCAAGAGACCCAGTACTTC CASSDSGFQETQYF
- many TRBJ2-4 TRBV7-8 TGTGCCAGCAGCTCAGTAACCAAAAACATTCAGTACTTC CASSSVTKNIQYF
- - TRBJ2-1 TRBV6-1 TGTGCCAGCAGTGAAAAGGGGGGGGGATACAATGAGCAGTTCTTC CASSEKGGGYNEQFF
- many TRBJ2-1 TRBV28 TGTGCCAGCAGTCGTCAAAGGACCGCCACGAGTTACAATGAGCAGTTCTTC CASSRQRTATSYNEQFF
TRBD2 many TRBJ2-1 TRBV7-2 TGTGCCAGCAGCCCCCCGGGGCTAGCGGGGGTGTACAATGAGCAGTTCTTC CASSPPGLAGVYNEQFF
- many TRBJ2-5 TRBV29-1 TGCAGCGTTGAAGACACAGACCAAGAGACCCAGTACTTC CSVEDTDQETQYF
- many TRBJ2-7 TRBV5-1 TGCGCCAGCAGCCCGGACACCTACGAGCAGTACTTC CASSPDTYEQYF
TRBD1 many TRBJ1-2 TRBV4-2 TGTGCCAGCAGCCAAGCGGGACAGGATAACTATGGCTACACCTTC CASSQAGQDNYGYTF
- many TRBJ1-5 TRBV12-3/TRBV12-4 TGTGCCAGCAGTCCCGCAGAAGATCAGCCCCAGCATTTT CASSPAEDQPQHF
- - TRBJ2-2 TRBV24-1 TGTGCCACCAGTGATTCCGTTGCCACCGGGGAGCTGTTTTTT CATSDSVATGELFF
- few TRBJ2-5 TRBV12-3/TRBV12-4 TGTGCCAGCAGTGTTCAGGGGATTAAGTACTTC CASSVQGIKYF